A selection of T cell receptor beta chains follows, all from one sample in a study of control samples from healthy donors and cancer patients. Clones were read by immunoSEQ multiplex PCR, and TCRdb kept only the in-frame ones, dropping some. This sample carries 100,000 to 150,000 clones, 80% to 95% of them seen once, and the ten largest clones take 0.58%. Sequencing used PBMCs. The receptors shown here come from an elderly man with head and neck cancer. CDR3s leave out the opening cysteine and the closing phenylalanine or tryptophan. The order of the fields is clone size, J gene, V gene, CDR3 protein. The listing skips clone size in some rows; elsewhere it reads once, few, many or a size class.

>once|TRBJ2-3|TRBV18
ASSPSSTDTQY
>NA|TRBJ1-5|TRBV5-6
ASSRRGGNQPQH
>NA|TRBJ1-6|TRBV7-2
ASSPDRGSYNSPLH
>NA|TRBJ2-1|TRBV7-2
ASSLGGSRGGRWVNEQF
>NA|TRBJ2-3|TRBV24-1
ATSDTGLDTQY
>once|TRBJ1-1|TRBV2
ANTARENTEAF
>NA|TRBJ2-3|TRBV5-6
ASSLGTSGGTDTQY
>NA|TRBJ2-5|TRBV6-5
ASSYEAFRETQY
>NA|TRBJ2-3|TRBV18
ASSPPGTHTQY
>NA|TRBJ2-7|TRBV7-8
ASRGRQGVRGRSYEQY
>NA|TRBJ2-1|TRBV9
ASSVDWNNEQF
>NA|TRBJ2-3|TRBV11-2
ASSSPHRGPGTDTQY
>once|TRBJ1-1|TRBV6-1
ASSEVSGVRMNTEAF
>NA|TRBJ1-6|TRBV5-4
ASSLGGGNSPLH
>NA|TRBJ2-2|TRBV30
AWSVGRTYTGELF
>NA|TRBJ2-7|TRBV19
ASSIDSRYEQY
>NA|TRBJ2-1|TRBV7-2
ASSLLAGEVGYNEQF
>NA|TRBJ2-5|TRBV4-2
ASSPAVRETQY
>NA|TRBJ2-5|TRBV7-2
ASSPRASQETQY
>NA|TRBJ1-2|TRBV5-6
ASSSTGGPEKYGYT
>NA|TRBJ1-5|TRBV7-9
ASSGWAGNQPQH
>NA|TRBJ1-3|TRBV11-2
ASSLLRPASGNTIY
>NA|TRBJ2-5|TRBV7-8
ASSPLETQY
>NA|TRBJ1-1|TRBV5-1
ASSLEWGSKSMNTEAF
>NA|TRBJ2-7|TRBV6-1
ASSEVREQY
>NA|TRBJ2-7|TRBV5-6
ASSPLYRGGSYEQY
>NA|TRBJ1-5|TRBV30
AWSVQGMVSNQPQH
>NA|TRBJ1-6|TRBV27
ASSSLSNSPLH
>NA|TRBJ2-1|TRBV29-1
SVGTSGRVSSYNEQF
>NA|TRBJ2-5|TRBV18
ASSPLAGETQY
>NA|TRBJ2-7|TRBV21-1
ASSKRDGSGYEQY
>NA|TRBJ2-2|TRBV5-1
ASSRGDTGELF
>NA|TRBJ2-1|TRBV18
ASSLPTAPMVNEQF
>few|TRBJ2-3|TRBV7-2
ASSPWTGEDTQY
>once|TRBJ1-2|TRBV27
ASSWGQASYGYT